The rows below give T cell receptor beta chains drawn from one sample of a study of PD-1 blockade in classical Hodgkin lymphoma. Clones were read by immunoSEQ multiplex PCR, and TCRdb kept only the in-frame ones, dropping some. This table holds roughly 77,000 clones, about 94% found once. Sequences were obtained from peripheral blood mononuclear cells (PBMCs). These receptors originate from a human donor with classical Hodgkin lymphoma. Both conserved end residues are part of each CDR3. The D gene is left open where the match is weak. Rows give clone size only sometimes, using once, few, many, or a class for an expanded clone.

DNA,CDR3,V,J,D,size
NA,CASSPTWGQGSTQHF,TRBV21-1,TRBJ1-5,NA,NA
TGTGCCAGCGATACCAGCCTCCAAGAGACCCAGTACTTC,CASDTSLQETQYF,TRBV6-1,TRBJ2-5,NA,once
TGTGCCAGCAGCCCCCAGCGGGGGGCTTATTATGAGCAGTTCTTC,CASSPQRGAYYEQFF,TRBV7-7,TRBJ2-1,TRBD2,NA
TGTGCCAGCAGCTATTCGACAGGGACAGTAGAGCAGTACTTC,CASSYSTGTVEQYF,TRBV7-2,TRBJ2-5,TRBD1,once
TGCAGTGCCCGGGAGAACACTGAAGCTTTCTTT,CSARENTEAFF,TRBV20-1,TRBJ1-1,NA,NA
TGTGCCAGCAGCCATCACAGCAGCAGCAGTTCTGGCGGCTACACCTTC,CASSHHSSSSSGGYTF,TRBV27,TRBJ1-2,NA,NA
TGTGCCAGCAGTTTGGGGGGTGGGGCGAACACTGAAGCTTTCTTT,CASSLGGGANTEAFF,TRBV28,TRBJ1-1,NA,NA
TGTGCCAGCAGCCAAGAATACAGGGCGAACGCTGAAGCTTTCTTT,CASSQEYRANAEAFF,TRBV14,TRBJ1-1,NA,NA
TGTGCCAGCAGCTTAGGAACAGCCACTGAAGCTTTCTTT,CASSLGTATEAFF,TRBV7-8,TRBJ1-1,NA,NA
TGTGCCTGGAGTCATAGGACCCTAGCCAAAAACATTCAGTACTTC,CAWSHRTLAKNIQYF,TRBV30,TRBJ2-4,NA,NA
TGTGCCAGCAGTTTCATACAGGACTCCTACGAGCAGTACTTC,CASSFIQDSYEQYF,TRBV6-6,TRBJ2-7,NA,NA
TGTGCCAGTAGTATATTTAGTACGGATACTGAAGCTTTCTTT,CASSIFSTDTEAFF,TRBV19,TRBJ1-1,NA,NA
TGCGCCAGCAGCTTCTCAGGGGTCTTCCAAGAGACCCAGTACTTC,CASSFSGVFQETQYF,TRBV5-1,TRBJ2-5,NA,once
TGTGCCAGCAGCTTAGGAGGGCCTAGCACAGATACGCAGTATTTT,CASSLGGPSTDTQYF,TRBV7-2,TRBJ2-3,NA,NA
TGTGCCAGCAGTACGACAGGGCGGTATGGCTACACCTTC,CASSTTGRYGYTF,TRBV7-8,TRBJ1-2,TRBD1,NA
TGTGCCAGCAGTGGGGATCATAACAGGGGGCTAGGGAACACTGAAGCTTTCTTT,CASSGDHNRGLGNTEAFF,TRBV28,TRBJ1-1,TRBD1,NA
TGTGCCAGCAGCTCGCAGGGGGAGGTCTACGAGCAGTACTTC,CASSSQGEVYEQYF,TRBV5-8,TRBJ2-7,NA,NA
TGCGCCAGCAGCTTACAGGGTGGCAGCACTGAAGCTTTCTTT,CASSLQGGSTEAFF,TRBV5-1,TRBJ1-1,NA,NA
TGTGCCATCAGTGCTAGGGATAACTACGAGCAGTACTTC,CAISARDNYEQYF,TRBV10-3,TRBJ2-7,NA,NA
TGCGCCAGCAGCCAAGATGGACAAAACACCATATATTTT,CASSQDGQNTIYF,TRBV4-1,TRBJ1-3,NA,NA
TGTGCCATCAGTGACGGAGGAAAGCCTGGGGCCAACGTCCTGACTTTC,CAISDGGKPGANVLTF,TRBV10-3,TRBJ2-6,NA,NA
TGCGCCAGCAGCCAAGGTTTTGTCGGGTACCTCTCTGGGGCCAACGTCCTGACTTTC,CASSQGFVGYLSGANVLTF,TRBV4-1,TRBJ2-6,NA,NA
TGTGCCAGCACCTTACAATCCGGGACAGGGTACGATGAGCAGTTCTTC,CASTLQSGTGYDEQFF,TRBV7-2,TRBJ2-1,TRBD1,NA
TGTGCCAGCAGCCTTATCGGGACATCCCCCTACGAGCAGTACTTC,CASSLIGTSPYEQYF,TRBV5-4,TRBJ2-7,NA,NA
TGTGCCAGCAGTTTCCTGACAGGGATCCTTTCACCCCTCCACTTT,CASSFLTGILSPLHF,TRBV6-6,TRBJ1-6,TRBD1,NA
TGTGCCAGCAGCCCCATTTTTCAGGACAGGGCCCACTATGGCTACACCTTC,CASSPIFQDRAHYGYTF,TRBV4-2,TRBJ1-2,TRBD1,NA
TGTGCCAGCTCACCAGCTAGCGGGAGTAGAAATGAGCAGTTCTTC,CASSPASGSRNEQFF,TRBV18,TRBJ2-1,TRBD2,NA
TGTGCCAGCAGTGAACTTTTTCAAGAGACCCAGTACTTC,CASSELFQETQYF,TRBV2,TRBJ2-5,NA,NA
TGTGCCAGCAGTCCTCGGACAGGGAGGAGCACAGATACGCAGTATTTT,CASSPRTGRSTDTQYF,TRBV28,TRBJ2-3,TRBD1,NA
TGTGCCAGCAGCTTAATTTCCGGGGGCACAGATACGCAGTATTTT,CASSLISGGTDTQYF,TRBV5-6,TRBJ2-3,NA,NA
TGTGCCAGCAGTACGCCGGGGAGGGGATCCACCGGGGAGCTGTTTTTT,CASSTPGRGSTGELFF,TRBV28,TRBJ2-2,TRBD2,NA
TGTGCCAGCAGCCCCGACTACCGCTCCTACAATGAGCAGTTCTTC,CASSPDYRSYNEQFF,TRBV9,TRBJ2-1,NA,NA
TGTGCCAGCAGTTTAGGTCAGGGGGCCGGGGAGCTGTTTTTT,CASSLGQGAGELFF,TRBV28,TRBJ2-2,TRBD1,NA
TGCGCCAGCAGCCAAGAGAGGAATCCGATATACAATGAGCAGTTCTTC,CASSQERNPIYNEQFF,TRBV4-3,TRBJ2-1,NA,NA
TGCGCCAGCAGCTTGGTAGCTTTTGGGGGGCCGGAGACCCAGTACTTC,CASSLVAFGGPETQYF,TRBV5-1,TRBJ2-5,NA,NA
TGTGCCAGCAGCGGCCAGACCGGGACAGGGCCCAACTTC,CASSGQTGTGPNF,TRBV5-6,TRBJ2-7,TRBD1,NA
TGTGCCAGCAGTGACTCCCCGACTAGCGGCGAGCAGTACTTC,CASSDSPTSGEQYF,TRBV6-4,TRBJ2-7,TRBD2,NA
TGCGCCAGCAGCCCAGTGACAGGGCTTGAAGAGACCCAGTACTTC,CASSPVTGLEETQYF,TRBV5-1,TRBJ2-5,TRBD1,once
TGTGCCAGCAGTTACCCGAACAATGAGCAGTTCTTC,CASSYPNNEQFF,TRBV6-5,TRBJ2-1,NA,NA
TGCGCCAGCAGTCAGGTCGGGTTGCTCCCCTACAATGAGCAGTTCTTC,CASSQVGLLPYNEQFF,TRBV5-1,TRBJ2-1,NA,NA
TGCGCCAGCAGCCCCCACGCGGGAGGATACAATGAGCAGTTCTTC,CASSPHAGGYNEQFF,TRBV5-1,TRBJ2-1,TRBD2,once
TGCAGCGACACAGGGGGACAGGGGCCCACAGATACGCAGTATTTT,CSDTGGQGPTDTQYF,TRBV29-1,TRBJ2-3,TRBD1,NA
TGTGCCAGCTCGGGACAGGGCGGAAACATTCAGTACTTC,CASSGQGGNIQYF,TRBV18,TRBJ2-4,TRBD1,NA
TGTGCCAGCAGTGAGGACAGTAGATACACCATATATTTT,CASSEDSRYTIYF,TRBV6-6,TRBJ1-3,NA,NA
TGTGCCAGCAGCTTATTTTCATCACCCCTCCACTTT,CASSLFSSPLHF,TRBV7-9,TRBJ1-6,NA,few
TGCGCCAGCAGCCCTAGGACAGCTCTTTCCTACGAGCAGTACTTC,CASSPRTALSYEQYF,TRBV4-3,TRBJ2-7,NA,NA
TGCAGCGTTAGGGTCAATAACTATGGCTACACCTTC,CSVRVNNYGYTF,TRBV29-1,TRBJ1-2,NA,NA
TGTGCCAGCAGTTTTTCGGGTGGGGGGTACGAGCAGTACTTC,CASSFSGGGYEQYF,TRBV28,TRBJ2-7,NA,NA
TGCGCCAGCAGCCAAGATTCCCCCAATGTGGGGGCTCCTAAGGAAAAACTGTTTTTT,CASSQDSPNVGAPKEKLFF,TRBV4-1,TRBJ1-4,NA,NA
TGTGCCAGCAGCGTAGGGCAGCGGAACACTGAAGCTTTCTTT,CASSVGQRNTEAFF,TRBV9,TRBJ1-1,NA,NA